Sequencing of this TCR beta chain was carried out in a study of glioma-infiltrating T cells after dendritic cell vaccination. The immunoSEQ assay amplified TCRB CDR3 from up to roughly 2 ug DNA. Clones were read by immunoSEQ multiplex PCR, and TCRdb kept only the in-frame ones, dropping some. The sample includes approximately 92,000 clones, 75% to 90% seen only once; the top ten take roughly 5.9%. Time point in this sample: after dendritic cell vaccination, including at tumor progression/relapse. The germline CDR1 and CDR2 sequences are MNHEY and SMNVEV (reference sequence). The CDR3 length is 15 residues. The ends lost 2 bases at V and 4 bases at J; junction bases unmatched: 5.

J is TRBJ1-2 and V is TRBV27; 9 bases agree with TRBD1. The input for sequencing was blood, taken after dendritic cell vaccination. The sequence was collected from a human donor with glioblastoma. The CDR3 nucleotides read TGTGCCAGCAGTTTACAGGGACAGGGCCCCTATGGCTACACCTTC. This sequence encodes CASSLQGQGPYGYTF.